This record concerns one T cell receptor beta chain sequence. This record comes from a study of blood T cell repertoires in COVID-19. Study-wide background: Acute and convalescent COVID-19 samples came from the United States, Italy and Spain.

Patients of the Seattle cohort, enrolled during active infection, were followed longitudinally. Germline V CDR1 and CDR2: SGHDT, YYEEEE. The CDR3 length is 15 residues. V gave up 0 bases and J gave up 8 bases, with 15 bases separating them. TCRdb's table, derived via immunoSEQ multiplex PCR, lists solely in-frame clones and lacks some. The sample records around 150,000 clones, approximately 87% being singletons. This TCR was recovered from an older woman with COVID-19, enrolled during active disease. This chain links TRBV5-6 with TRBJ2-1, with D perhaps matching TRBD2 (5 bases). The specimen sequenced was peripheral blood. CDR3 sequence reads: CASSLVTTPFDEQFF. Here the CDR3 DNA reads TGTGCCAGCAGCTTGGTGACTACACCGTTCGATGAGCAGTTCTTC.